This is a list of T cell receptor beta chains from one sample in a study of molecular identifiers for immune sequencing clone quantification. MiXCR was run by TCRdb on the PCR reads, yielding one entry per CDR3 protein. In the table there are 600,000 to 650,000 distinct CDR3 sequences, just under 20% of which are singletons. Sequencing was carried out using naive CD8+ T cells from blood, with Jurkat cell RNA spiked in. The receptors were sampled from a human donor in good health. Some libraries in this study had Jurkat cell RNA spiked in. CDR3s include the opening cysteine and the closing phenylalanine or tryptophan. A D gene is named only where the DNA matches it firmly. Clone size is stated in some rows and not others, as once, few, many or a class when expanded.

j_call: TRBJ2-7; d_call: TRBD2; clone_size: many; v_call: TRBV29-1; cdr3_nt: TGCAGCGTTGAACTCCGGACTAGCGGGCCGGGGGGCGAGCAGTACTTC; cdr3_aa: CSVELRTSGPGGEQYF
j_call: TRBJ1-6; d_call: -; clone_size: many; v_call: TRBV4-1; cdr3_nt: TGCGCCAGCAGCCAAGAAGATAAAGGCTATAATTCACCCCTCCACTTT; cdr3_aa: CASSQEDKGYNSPLHF
j_call: TRBJ2-1; d_call: -; clone_size: many; v_call: TRBV5-1; cdr3_nt: TGCGCCAGCAGCGCACTGGGGTCAGGAAATGAGCAGTTCTTC; cdr3_aa: CASSALGSGNEQFF
j_call: TRBJ1-6; d_call: -; clone_size: few; v_call: TRBV20-1; cdr3_nt: TGCAGTGCTAGAGATTCCAGGGACCCATTTAATTCACCCCTCCACTTT; cdr3_aa: CSARDSRDPFNSPLHF
j_call: TRBJ2-5; d_call: -; clone_size: many; v_call: TRBV9; cdr3_nt: TGTGCCAGCAACTACTTTGGGGGATCGGAGACCCAGTACTTC; cdr3_aa: CASNYFGGSETQYF
j_call: TRBJ2-1; d_call: TRBD2; clone_size: once; v_call: TRBV28; cdr3_nt: TGTGCCAGCAGCTCGTTAGGTAGCGGGAGTTGGAATGAGCAGTTCTTC; cdr3_aa: CASSSLGSGSWNEQFF
j_call: TRBJ2-3; d_call: TRBD1; clone_size: many; v_call: TRBV29-1; cdr3_nt: TGCAGCGCAATGGTTTCGGGACAGGGACCAGATACGCAGTATTTT; cdr3_aa: CSAMVSGQGPDTQYF
j_call: TRBJ2-7; d_call: -; clone_size: -; v_call: TRBV7-9; cdr3_nt: TGTGCCAGCAGCCTGGAGCACGAGCAGCACTTC; cdr3_aa: CASSLEHEQHF
j_call: TRBJ2-7; d_call: -; clone_size: -; v_call: TRBV4-1; cdr3_nt: TGCGCCAGCAGCCAAGTAGCCGGAGTATACGAGCAGTGCTTC; cdr3_aa: CASSQVAGVYEQCF
j_call: TRBJ2-1; d_call: -; clone_size: few; v_call: TRBV4-1; cdr3_nt: TGCGCCAGCAGCCAAGATCACGGGGGATCGACGCCTGAGCAGTTCTTC; cdr3_aa: CASSQDHGGSTPEQFF
j_call: TRBJ1-5; d_call: -; clone_size: few; v_call: TRBV19; cdr3_nt: TGTGCCAGTAGTAATTCCCCCCTACCCGATAGCAATCAGCCCCAGCATTTT; cdr3_aa: CASSNSPLPDSNQPQHF
j_call: TRBJ1-1; d_call: -; clone_size: many; v_call: TRBV6-2/TRBV6-3; cdr3_nt: TGTGCCAGCAGTCTCCGGGAAGGGCGTACTGAAGCTTTCTTT; cdr3_aa: CASSLREGRTEAFF
j_call: TRBJ1-3; d_call: -; clone_size: few; v_call: TRBV2; cdr3_nt: TGTGCCAGCAGTGTAGGGGTGTGGAGTTCCGGAAACACCATATATTTT; cdr3_aa: CASSVGVWSSGNTIYF
j_call: TRBJ1-5; d_call: -; clone_size: many; v_call: TRBV19; cdr3_nt: TGTGCCAGTAGTATATCTTACTATCAGCCCCAGCATTTT; cdr3_aa: CASSISYYQPQHF
j_call: TRBJ2-5; d_call: TRBD2; clone_size: many; v_call: TRBV7-2; cdr3_nt: TGTGCCAGCAGTTCCCACGCGGGGGGAAGGGAGACCCAGTACTTC; cdr3_aa: CASSSHAGGRETQYF
j_call: TRBJ1-2; d_call: -; clone_size: -; v_call: TRBV2; cdr3_nt: TGTGCCAGCAGTGATTCGGACAGCACTAACTATGGCTACACCTTC; cdr3_aa: CASSDSDSTNYGYTF
j_call: TRBJ1-5; d_call: -; clone_size: many; v_call: TRBV5-8; cdr3_nt: TGTGCCAGCAGCTTGGTAGGGGGATTAAATCAGCCCCAGCATTTT; cdr3_aa: CASSLVGGLNQPQHF
j_call: TRBJ2-2; d_call: TRBD2; clone_size: many; v_call: TRBV6-5; cdr3_nt: TGTGCCAGCAGCCGAAGCGGGGGGTACACCGGGGAGCTGTTTTTT; cdr3_aa: CASSRSGGYTGELFF
j_call: TRBJ2-3; d_call: TRBD2; clone_size: many; v_call: TRBV4-1; cdr3_nt: TGCGCCAGCAGCCAATATCTAGCGGGGGGGCCAGATACGCAGTATTTT; cdr3_aa: CASSQYLAGGPDTQYF
j_call: TRBJ2-1; d_call: TRBD2; clone_size: -; v_call: TRBV19; cdr3_nt: TGTGCCAGTAGTATTAGCGGGGTGACAGGATACAATGAGCAGTTCTTC; cdr3_aa: CASSISGVTGYNEQFF
j_call: TRBJ2-7; d_call: -; clone_size: -; v_call: TRBV27; cdr3_nt: TGTGCCAGCAGTCGATCCGGGACACCGATCTCCTACGAGCAGTACTTC; cdr3_aa: CASSRSGTPISYEQYF
j_call: TRBJ2-7; d_call: TRBD2; clone_size: many; v_call: TRBV6-5; cdr3_nt: TGTGCCAGCAGTAAAGGACTAGCGGGAGTCGAGCAGTACTTC; cdr3_aa: CASSKGLAGVEQYF
j_call: TRBJ2-7; d_call: -; clone_size: many; v_call: TRBV20-1; cdr3_nt: TGCAGTGCTAGATTACACAGTAACTACGAGCAGTACTTC; cdr3_aa: CSARLHSNYEQYF
j_call: TRBJ1-2; d_call: -; clone_size: many; v_call: TRBV9; cdr3_nt: TGTGCCAGCAGCGTAGCACAGAACTATGGCTACACCTTC; cdr3_aa: CASSVAQNYGYTF
j_call: TRBJ1-1; d_call: -; clone_size: -; v_call: TRBV30; cdr3_nt: TGTGCCTGGATCCGTTGGAACACTGAAGCTTTCTTT; cdr3_aa: CAWIRWNTEAFF